This T cell receptor (beta chain) is from a study of T cell responses to AZD1222 COVID-19 vaccine (dated by TCRdb to 2020 to 2023). Some background on the complete study: Because spike-specific TCR depth and breadth did not differ between the two schedules, AZD1222 recipients who got a second dose at roughly 4 weeks were pooled with those who got a second dose at roughly 12 weeks. A total of over 230 trial participants underwent TCR sequencing, of whom about 200 received two doses of AZD1222 and about 25 received two doses of the MenACWY control vaccine. Trial participants were enrolled by age into subgroups of 18-55, 56-69 and 70-plus years, and around 140, 26 and 57 TCR-sequenced participants, respectively, were included in these subgroups.

Broad study findings and their caveats: After two AZD1222 doses, both the breadth and the depth of spike-specific TCRs were significantly higher than at day 0 and than in MenACWY recipients. Because no day 14 peak-response samples were available, the repertoires could be characterized only after the peak T cell response. Reportedly, almost half of the unique spike-specific TCRs recognized epitopes lying outside the regions that are mutated in the B.1.351 and B.1.1.7 variants. In the small 56-69-year group, the increase in depth fell short of significance, most likely because of low power. Conclusions about previously exposed vaccinees are limited, since just five or six AZD1222 recipients were seropositive for SARS-CoV-2 at baseline. Participants were mostly white British and included more females than males, and it was suggested by the authors that clonal diversity may have been underestimated. The whole spike protein was spanned by vaccine-associated CD4 TCRs, and dominant responses were seen in regions 160-218 and 743-854.

The time point label, read with the paper, signifies: baseline before first vaccination. Vaccinee samples came from UK trials COV001 and COV002, including a single-blind randomized controlled phase 2/3 trial of AZD1222 (ChAdOx1 nCoV-19) in healthy adults. For TCRbeta chain sequencing, PBMC samples were collected from trial participants at day 0 and at day 28 after the second dose. From cysteine to phenylalanine, the CDR3 is 13 amino acids long. The CDR3 DNA has 39 bases and is translated from base 1. CDR1 and CDR2 were assigned from the germline V gene (reference sequence) as LNHDA and SQIVND. Cut back by 4 bases and 5 bases, the V and J ends lie 9 bases apart. This clone was recorded once. Its specific antigen is unknown. No much larger clone exists at a distance of one base, and base qualities are not known. The CDR3 regions of human TCRbeta chains were analyzed by immunosequencing. In the original analysis: Repertoire TCRs were matched against a reference library of SARS-CoV-2-specific TCRs generated with the MIRA antigen-specificity platform. Breadth was defined as the fraction of unique TCRs that were SARS-CoV-2-associated. Depth was defined as the fraction of total T cells that were SARS-CoV-2-associated. Using the MIRA data, each spike-specific TCR was mapped to the spike region that the TCR reacts to and placed in a CD4 or CD8 class. Log10-transformed breadth and depth values were compared by one-way ANOVA with Sidak's multiple comparisons tests. Entries here come from immuneACCESS through TCRdb and include only in-frame sequences with V and J called. Some clones fail to appear in such tables; in the studies checked, an unresolved V gene covers under half of the shortfall, and the cause of the remainder is unknown. For V, J and clone size, that table is used; D and trimming come from the DNA. This sample comprises about 140,000 clones, around 89% of them detected only once. About 3% of the sample is held by the ten biggest clonotypes.

This clonotype was sampled from an adult in good health. Here the sequenced sample was peripheral blood, taken on day 0 of AZD1222 vaccination. The V gene is TRBV19 and the J gene is TRBJ1-5; D gene: possibly TRBD1, on 6 matching bases. The CDR3 region reads CASSTDRDQPQHF. The DNA reads as follows: TGTGCCAGTAGTACGGACAGAGATCAGCCCCAGCATTTT.